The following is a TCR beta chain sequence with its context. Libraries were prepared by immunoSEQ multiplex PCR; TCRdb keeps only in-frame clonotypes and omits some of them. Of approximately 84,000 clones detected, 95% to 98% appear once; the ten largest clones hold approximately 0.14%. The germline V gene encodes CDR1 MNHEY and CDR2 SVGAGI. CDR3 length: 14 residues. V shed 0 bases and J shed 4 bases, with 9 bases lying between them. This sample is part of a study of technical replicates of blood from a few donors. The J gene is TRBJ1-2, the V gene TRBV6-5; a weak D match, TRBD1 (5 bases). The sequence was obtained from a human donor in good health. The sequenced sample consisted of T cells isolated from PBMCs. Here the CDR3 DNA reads TGTGCCAGCAGTTACTCCAGGGAAAGCTATGGCTACACCTTC. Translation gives CASSYSRESYGYTF.